The 17 T cell receptor beta chains listed next were all sequenced from one sample in a study of blood T cell repertoires in COVID-19. Clones were sequenced by immunoSEQ multiplex PCR, and TCRdb holds only the in-frame ones, with some missing. The repertoire holds about 60,000 clones, with 70% to 80% as singletons. The sequenced sample consisted of peripheral blood. The origin of the receptors is a man aged 50 to 59 with active or convalescent COVID-19.

The chain uses TRBV11-3 and TRBJ2-5; D remains ambiguous. CDR1 and CDR2 (germline): SGHNT, YENEEA. The CDR3 is made up of 14 amino acids. V lost 5 bases, J lost 3 bases, and 13 bases lay in between. In DNA, the CDR3 is TGTGCCAGCAGCCGAGGCACGGTAGAAGAGACCCAGTACTTC. It specifies CASSRGTVEETQYF.

The chain combines TRBV7-8 with TRBJ1-5; a weak D match, TRBD1 (5 bases). CDR3 length: 13 amino acids. Deletions cut 7 bases from V and 6 bases from J, with 13 bases between. The germline CDR1 and CDR2 sequences are SGHVS and FQNEAQ. In DNA form, the CDR3 reads TGTGCCAGCACCACCAGGGTAGGTCAGCCCCAGCATTTT. It is translated as CASTTRVGQPQHF.

The J gene is TRBJ2-1, the V gene TRBV18, with 12 bases lining up with TRBD2. Per the germline V gene, CDR1 is KGHSH and CDR2 is LQKENI. CDR3 length: 18 residues. With 1 base clipped from V and 4 bases from J, the junction kept 8 bases outside the gene matches. CDR3 in DNA: TGTGCCAGCTCACCACTATCGCTAGCGGGGGGGCTTTACAATGAGCAGTTCTTC. Residues: CASSPLSLAGGLYNEQFF. Complete variable domain (other parts from reference TRBV18 and TRBJ2-1): NAGVMQNPRHLVRRRGQEARLRCSPMKGHSHVYWYRQLPEEGLKFMVYLQKENIIDESGMPKERFSAEFPKEGPSILRIQQVVRGDSAAYFCASSPLSLAGGLYNEQFFGPGTRLTVL.

The V call is TRBV2, the J call TRBJ1-1, with D perhaps TRBD1 (5 bases). The CDR3 spans 13 residues. Per germline, CDR1 SNHLY and CDR2 FYNNEI. Deletions cut 6 bases from V and 4 bases from J, with 12 bases between. CDR3 loop: CASSPRGSTEAFF. The DNA of the CDR3 is TGTGCCAGCAGCCCCCGGGGGAGCACTGAAGCTTTCTTT.

Notes on this clone: The germline gene is not matched at one end of the junction; a read error may be the cause. The J gene is TRBJ1-6, the V gene TRBV5-1, with no clear D. Per the germline V gene, CDR1 is SGHRS and CDR2 is YFSETQ. This CDR3 comprises 14 residues. CDR3 sequence reads: CASSLDRGWSPLHF. The CDR3 DNA reads TGCGCCAGCAGTTTGGACCGCGGATGGTCACCCCTCCACTTT.

This chain uses TRBV6-5 with TRBJ1-1; no firm D call. The CDR3 runs to 13 residues. Per the germline V gene, CDR1 is MNHEY and CDR2 is SVGAGI. The V and J ends lost 6 bases and 3 bases respectively, with 11 bases between them. CDR3 bases: TGTGCCAGCAGCCCCGGCGGGTACACTGAAGCTTTCTTT. As protein: CASSPGGYTEAFF.

This clone showed up just once. This chain uses TRBV11-2 with TRBJ1-6, with D possibly being TRBD1 (6 bases). CDR1 and CDR2 (germline): SGHAT, FQNNGV. V lost 5 bases and J lost 7, with 12 bases in between. CDR3 length equals 14 residues. CDR3 sequence: CASSKDSTNSPLHF. CDR3 coding DNA: TGTGCCAGCAGCAAGGACAGTACGAATTCACCCCTCCACTTT.

V gene TRBV7-9 combines with J gene TRBJ2-1, with 9 bases that match TRBD2. V trimming: 6 bases; J trimming: 5 bases; junction bases outside the gene matches: 11. The CDR3 loop spans 16 amino acids. CDR1 and CDR2 from the germline V gene are SEHNR and FQNEAQ (reference sequence). The CDR3 DNA is TGTGCCAGCAGTGCTGACTTCGCGGGGGGGCACAATGAGCAGTTCTTC. Its protein product is CASSADFAGGHNEQFF.

The chain carries TRBV6-5 and TRBJ2-3; TRBD1 aligns across 7 bases. Germline CDR1 is MNHEY and CDR2 is SVGAGI. This CDR3 region has 14 residues. V dropped 8 bases and J dropped 4; count of bases not matched to a gene: 9. In DNA, the CDR3 is TGTGCCAGCGAGGGGGCTGGGGGACCAGATACGCAGTATTTT. It yields the protein CASEGAGGPDTQYF.

This clone was picked up one time. The chain employs TRBV29-1 and TRBJ2-1; 12 bases fit TRBD2. Germline V CDR1 and CDR2: SQVTM, ANQGSEA. The CDR3 is 11 residues long. The junction had 2 bases not matched to a gene; V was cut back by 5 bases and J by 12 bases. The CDR3 protein is CSVSSGRGQFF. The DNA of the CDR3 is TGCAGCGTTTCTAGCGGGAGGGGGCAGTTCTTC.

The genes are TRBV6-6 and TRBJ2-7, with TRBD2 matching over 14 bases. V gave up 5 bases and J gave up 3 bases; unmatched junction bases: 6. Looked up from germline, CDR1 is MNHNY and CDR2 is SVGAGI (reference sequence). CDR3 length: 16 residues. CDR3 in amino acids: CASSGTSGGIYYEQYF. As DNA, the CDR3 is TGTGCCAGCAGTGGGACTAGCGGGGGTATCTACTACGAGCAGTACTTC.

J is TRBJ2-7 and V is TRBV5-1, with 11 bases matching TRBD2. The germline CDR1 and CDR2 sequences are SGHRS and YFSETQ. V trimming: 4 bases; J trimming: 1 base; junction bases outside the gene matches: 7. CDR3 length: 16 residues. CDR3 residues: CASSETLAGESYEQYF. CDR3 nucleotide sequence: TGCGCCAGCAGCGAGACACTAGCGGGAGAGTCCTACGAGCAGTACTTC.

This clone was detected only a few times. The CDR3 loop reads CASSQSVTENYGYTF. In DNA, the CDR3 is TGTGCCAGCAGCCAAAGCGTAACGGAGAACTATGGCTACACCTTC. This chain connects TRBV4-2 to TRBJ1-2; unclear D gene. Germline CDR1 is LGHNA and CDR2 is YNFKEQ. V was cut by 2 bases and J by 2 bases, with 12 bases left in between. CDR3 length: 15 residues.

The chain joins TRBV18 to TRBJ2-3, with 7 bases that match TRBD2. The CDR3 length is 15 residues. Trimming at V came to 3 bases and at J to 6 bases, leaving 9 bases not matched to a gene. CDR1 is KGHSH, CDR2 LQKENI, per germline. DNA of the CDR3: TGTGCCAGCTCACCCACTCGCGGGGGAACCGATACGCAGTATTTT. It encodes CASSPTRGGTDTQYF.

The count of this clone is one. The chain employs TRBV2 and TRBJ2-7; D might be TRBD2 (6 bases). Trimming removed 8 bases from V and 7 bases from J, with 18 bases in between. The CDR3 totals 13 residues. Germline V CDR1 and CDR2: SNHLY, FYNNEI. CDR3 bases: TGTGCCAGCGACCCACGGGCAGGGAGGGAGCAGTACTTC. This sequence encodes CASDPRAGREQYF.

J is TRBJ2-5 and V is TRBV7-9; D perhaps matches TRBD2 (5 bases). Looked up from germline, CDR1 is SEHNR and CDR2 is FQNEAQ (reference sequence). V lost 5 bases to trimming and J lost 2 bases, with 12 bases between them. This CDR3 has 14 residues. For the CDR3, the DNA is TGTGCCAGCAGCCGAACTAGGGAACAAGAGACCCAGTACTTC. As protein: CASSRTREQETQYF.

This chain connects TRBV5-6 to TRBJ2-7; tentative D call: TRBD2 (6 bases). V gave up 4 bases and J gave up 0 bases, with 11 bases separating them. The CDR3 has 14 residues. CDR1 SGHDT and CDR2 YYEEEE come from the germline V gene. CDR3 nucleotides: TGTGCCAGCAGCGATGACGGGAGCTCCTACGAGCAGTACTTC. Its translation: CASSDDGSSYEQYF. Together with reference TRBV5-6 and TRBJ2-7, the CDR3 gives the full variable domain: DAGVTQSPTHLIKTRGQQVTLRCSPKSGHDTVSWYQQALGQGPQFIFQYYEEEERQRGNFPDRFSGHQFPNYSSELNVNALLLGDSALYLCASSDDGSSYEQYFGPGTRLTVT.